This T cell receptor (beta chain) emerged from a study of T cells in Graves' hyperthyroidism and ophthalmopathy. It was RNA transcripts that yielded the amplified TCR beta CDR3 regions. Initially, a first-round RT-PCR of the TCR CDR3 employed the HTBI primer set. TCRdb called the multiplex PCR reads again in MiXCR, with one record for every CDR3 protein. The table lists about 760,000 distinct CDR3 sequences, about 35% of them singletons. Trimming left V 3 bases short and J 3 bases short, with 15 bases between. The germline V gene encodes CDR1 DFQATT and CDR2 SNEGSKA (reference sequence). The length of the CDR3 is 14 residues.

The J gene is TRBJ2-7, the V gene TRBV20-1; a weak D match, TRBD2 (6 bases). Sequenced sample: blood. This sequence originates from a woman in her thirties or forties with Graves' hyperthyroidism. The CDR3 DNA is TGCAGTGCTAGCCCGGGACTTACCCACTACGAGCAGTACTTC. Encoded protein: CSASPGLTHYEQYF.